This passage covers 9 T cell receptor beta chains from one sample sequenced in a study of CXCR3-negative and CXCR3-positive naive CD8 T cells (dated by TCRdb to the late 2010s). No antigen has been identified for these receptors. What the authors observed across the whole study: TRB CDR3s from CXCR3-positive naive cells showed higher hydrophobicity (lower Kidera factor 4), lower energy, and higher strength and volume indices than CXCR3-negative naive cells.

TCRdb shows the sequencer as NextSeq 550. The Human TCR Profiling Kit (MiLaboratory) was used to prepare UMI-labeled 5' RACE TRB cDNA libraries. Based on TCRdb reprocessing of the reads, there is one entry per CDR3 protein sequence, and DNA is missing. The sample's records list 140,000 to 150,000 distinct CDR3 sequences. The ten largest clones take up under 0.35% of the sample. Sequencing was carried out using naive CXCR3+ CD8+ T cells from blood. The cell subset or site label corresponds to: CD45RO-CCR7+CD27+CD95- naive CD8+ T cells expressing CXCR3 (TNR3+). All receptors derive from a human donor in good health. Some clones in this sample may be carry-over from other donors' samples.

This sequence joins TRBV7-8 and TRBJ1-1; the D call of TRBD1 rests on TCRdb alone, since no DNA is present to check it. The CDR3 contains 13 residues. The germline gives CDR1 SGHVS, CDR2 FQNEAQ. This chain's CDR3 is CASSSTGSAEAFF.

V is TRBV20-1 and J is TRBJ2-7. Germline CDR1 is DFQATT and CDR2 is SNEGSKA (reference sequence). The CDR3 spans 14 residues. CDR3 in amino acids: CSARDLNSNYEQYF.

This rearrangement joins TRBV7-9 to TRBJ2-1; there is no DNA to check the TCRdb D call of TRBD1. The CDR3 spans 11 residues. Per germline, CDR1 SEHNR and CDR2 FQNEAQ (reference sequence). The chain's CDR3 is CASGGNNEQFF.

V is TRBV27 and J is TRBJ2-6. CDR1 is MNHEY, CDR2 SMNVEV, per germline (reference sequence). This CDR3 spans 16 amino acids. CDR3: CASSLLRVSGANVLTF.

The rearrangement uses TRBV4-1 and TRBJ2-7; TCRdb's D call, TRBD2, is unchecked because there is no DNA. CDR1 and CDR2 (germline): MGHRA, YSYEKL. CDR3 length equals 15 residues. CDR3 loop: CASSPGLAGDNEQYF.

The rearrangement links TRBV11-2 to TRBJ2-1. Per the germline V gene, CDR1 is SGHAT and CDR2 is FQNNGV. CDR3 size: 14 residues. This CDR3 is CASSLEGWDNEQFF.

The chain recombines TRBV29-1 with TRBJ2-7; TCRdb returns TRBD1, unconfirmable since there is no DNA. The length of the CDR3 is 13 residues. Germline CDR1 and CDR2: SQVTM and ANQGSEA. The CDR3 loop reads CSAGGQGGYEQYF.

The rearrangement links TRBV3-1 to TRBJ2-2; TCRdb indicates TRBD2, and absent DNA this call remains unverified. From germline, CDR1 is LGHDT and CDR2 YNNKEL (reference sequence). The CDR3 length is 15 residues. The CDR3 loop reads CASSQGGTSPGELFF.

The genes are TRBV7-2 and TRBJ1-1; TCRdb outputs TRBD1, but without DNA this stays unchecked. Germline loops: CDR1 SGHTA, CDR2 FQGNSA. The CDR3 runs to 14 residues. This CDR3 reads CASSSQGPNTEAFF.